The 31 T cell receptor beta chains in this list originate from one sample, sequenced in a study of brain T cells in children with intractable seizures. Assay: immunoSEQ multiplex PCR; the TCRdb copy retains only in-frame clones and omits some. The table has about 340,000 clones, about 93% seen once. Time point: blood from clinic visit 5 months post-surgery; TSC patient then seizure free. The sequenced sample was peripheral blood, obtained approximately 5 months after surgery. The source is a boy in the first two years of life with tuberous sclerosis and intractable seizures.

The chain is built from TRBV11-2 and TRBJ1-1; a possible D gene is TRBD1 (5 bases). The ends were cut back, 0 bases at V and 5 bases at J, with 13 bases in the middle. CDR1 and CDR2 (germline): SGHAT, FQNNGV. This CDR3 is 15 amino acids long. The CDR3 DNA is TGTGCCAGCAGCTTAGACTCCTTCGGGACGACTGAAGCTTTCTTT. Residues: CASSLDSFGTTEAFF.

V usage is TRBV19 and J usage is TRBJ2-2; maybe TRBD2 (7 bases). Trimming removed 6 bases at V and 6 bases at J, with 14 bases between. This CDR3 is built from 14 residues. CDR1 and CDR2 from the germline V gene are LNHDA and SQIVND (reference sequence). CDR3 region: CASSILGGAGELFF. Here the CDR3 DNA reads TGTGCCAGTAGCATATTAGGGGGGGCCGGGGAGCTGTTTTTT.

This chain connects TRBV2 to TRBJ2-7; D unclear. The CDR3 is made up of 12 amino acids. Trimming left V 4 bases short and J 0 bases short, with 4 bases between. Germline V lookup: CDR1 SNHLY, CDR2 FYNNEI. As DNA, the CDR3 is TGTGCCAGCAGTGCCAGCTCCTACGAGCAGTACTTC. It is translated as CASSASSYEQYF. Complete variable domain (other parts from reference TRBV2 and TRBJ2-7): EPEVTQTPSHQVTQMGQEVILRCVPISNHLYFYWYRQILGQKVEFLVSFYNNEISEKSEIFDDQFSVERPDGSNFTLKIRSTKLEDSAMYFCASSASSYEQYFGPGTRLTVT.

This clone was seen a single time. The rearrangement links TRBV9 to TRBJ2-5; 9 bases align to TRBD2. CDR1 SGDLS and CDR2 YYNGEE come from the germline V gene. CDR3 length: 15 residues. The V gene end was trimmed by 0 bases and the J gene end by 5 bases; junction bases not matched to a gene: 5. For the CDR3, the DNA is TGTGCCAGCAGCGTAGGCGGGAGGGCCGATGAGACCCAGTACTTC. Protein sequence: CASSVGGRADETQYF. The full variable domain, its missing parts supplied by reference TRBV9 and TRBJ2-5, is DSGVTQTPKHLITATGQRVTLRCSPRSGDLSVYWYQQSLDQGLQFLIQYYNGEERAKGNILERFSAQQFPDLHSELNLSSLELGDSALYFCASSVGGRADETQYFGPGTRLLVL.

The chain uses TRBV6-5 and TRBJ1-1; D gene ambiguous. The CDR3 sequence is 15 residues long. Germline loops: CDR1 MNHEY, CDR2 SVGAGI. The V gene lost 0 bases and the J gene lost 0 bases, with 8 bases spanning the gap. The CDR3: CASSYSILVNTEAFF. CDR3 coding DNA: TGTGCCAGCAGTTACTCGATACTAGTGAACACTGAAGCTTTCTTT.

With regard to this clone: Other DNA sequences in the sample encode the same CDR3. The chain recombines TRBV27 with TRBJ2-5, with 10 bases fitting TRBD1. The J segment lost 4 bases and the V segment lost 5 bases, leaving 4 bases of the junction unmatched. The V gene's germline CDR1 is MNHEY and CDR2 SMNVEV (reference sequence). This CDR3 has 14 residues. The chain's CDR3 is CASSPRTGGETQYF. CDR3 DNA: TGTGCCAGCAGTCCCCGGACAGGGGGAGAGACCCAGTACTTC.

The gene calls are TRBV20-1 and TRBJ1-6; tentatively, D is TRBD1 (6 bases). Germline V gene data show CDR1 as DFQATT and CDR2 as SNEGSKA (reference sequence). The CDR3 runs to 11 residues. CDR3 coding DNA: TGCGGTCTGGGGGGGCGATCACCCCTCCACTTT. Translation gives CGLGGRSPLHF.

This chain uses TRBV7-9 with TRBJ2-1, with D uncertain. V shed 4 bases and J shed 3 bases, with 16 bases lying between them. Germline CDR1 SEHNR, CDR2 FQNEAQ (reference sequence). The CDR3 is made up of 16 amino acids. This CDR3 reads CASSYRRNLSYNEQFF. CDR3 bases: TGTGCCAGCAGCTACAGACGGAATCTCAGCTACAATGAGCAGTTCTTC.

The V and J genes are TRBV3-1 (or the pseudogene TRBV3-2) and TRBJ2-2; 12 bases are shared with TRBD2. From germline, CDR1 is LGHDT and CDR2 YNNKEL (reference sequence). V shed 0 bases and J 4 bases; nucleotides not matched to a gene: 3. This CDR3 contains 17 residues. CDR3 protein: CASSQDGLAGPTGELFF. CDR3 sequence (DNA): TGTGCCAGCAGCCAAGACGGACTAGCGGGACCCACCGGGGAGCTGTTTTTT.

The genes are TRBV6-6 and TRBJ1-4; D not resolved. The germline V gene has CDR1 MNHNY and CDR2 SVGAGI (reference sequence). This CDR3 spans 12 amino acids. Trimming shortened V by 0 bases and J by 8 bases, and 4 bases separated the two germline ends. The CDR3 sequence: CASSYSAEKLFF. For the CDR3, the DNA is TGTGCCAGCAGTTACTCGGCGGAAAAACTGTTTTTT.

The CDR3 sequence is CASSGNEQFF. CDR3 coding DNA: TGTGCCAGCAGCGGCAATGAGCAGTTCTTC. This chain links TRBV9 with TRBJ2-1; no firm D call. Germline CDR1 and CDR2: SGDLS and YYNGEE. Trimming pared 3 bases from V and 6 bases from J, leaving 1 base between. The CDR3 runs 10 residues.

The chain is built from TRBV11-2 and TRBJ2-7; D unresolved. This CDR3 is 14 amino acids long. Between the trimmed V and J ends, which lost 3 bases and 3 bases, there was a span of 12 bases. CDR1 and CDR2 from the germline V gene are SGHAT and FQNNGV. This CDR3 reads CASSFDGWDYEQYF. In DNA form, the CDR3 reads TGTGCCAGCAGCTTCGACGGGTGGGACTACGAGCAGTACTTC.

The chain joins TRBV7-9 to TRBJ2-1; 9 positions match TRBD2. The CDR3 runs 14 residues. Germline assignment: CDR1 SEHNR and CDR2 FQNEAQ (reference sequence). V lost 5 bases to trimming and J lost 3 bases; unmatched junction nucleotides: 2. The CDR3 is CASSGTSNYNEQFF. The CDR3 DNA reads TGTGCCAGCAGCGGGACTAGCAACTACAATGAGCAGTTCTTC.

This sequence joins TRBV20-1 and TRBJ2-7; D is undetermined. Trimming pared 5 bases from V and 3 bases from J, leaving 8 bases between. Germline CDR1 DFQATT, CDR2 SNEGSKA (reference sequence). The CDR3 contains 11 residues. The CDR3 reads CSASHRYEQYF. The DNA of the CDR3 is TGCAGTGCTTCACACCGCTACGAGCAGTACTTC.

This clone was seen only a few times. A read error may account for a junction end that differs from germline. V gene TRBV9 combines with J gene TRBJ2-7; D unclear. The CDR3 runs 13 residues. The germline V gene has CDR1 SGDLS and CDR2 YYNGEE. CDR3 coding DNA: TGTGCCAGCAGCGTAGGCTCTTCCTCCGAGCAGTACTTC. It translates to CASSVGSSSEQYF.

This chain connects TRBV20-1 to TRBJ1-1; D ambiguous. The V gene lost 7 bases and the J gene lost 4 bases, with 10 bases spanning the gap. The germline V gene has CDR1 DFQATT and CDR2 SNEGSKA (reference sequence). This CDR3 contains 11 residues. The CDR3 sequence is CSVRVGTEAFF. CDR3 bases: TGCAGTGTTCGGGTCGGCACTGAAGCTTTCTTT.

About this clone: A junction boundary mismatches the germline segment, possibly from a read error. The chain employs TRBV25-1 and TRBJ1-2; 10 nucleotides line up with TRBD1. The V gene's germline CDR1 is MGHDK and CDR2 SYGVNS. The length of the CDR3 is 14 residues. The CDR3 bases are TGTGCCAGCAGCATAGGGACAGGGGCGTATGGATACACCTTC. It codes for CASSIGTGAYGYTF.

V is TRBV15 and J is TRBJ2-1, with D possibly TRBD1 on 6 matching bases. CDR1 and CDR2 from the germline V gene are LNHNV and YYDKDF (reference sequence). Trimming shortened V by 4 bases and J by 2 bases, and 12 bases separated the two germline ends. The CDR3 covers 15 residues. The CDR3 DNA is TGTGCCACCAGCACCACAGGGAAACCCTACAATGAGCAGTTCTTC. This codes for CATSTTGKPYNEQFF.

The chain employs TRBV3-1 (or the pseudogene TRBV3-2) and TRBJ2-1; TRBD2 matches at 7 bases. Germline V gene data show CDR1 as LGHDT and CDR2 as YNNKEL (reference sequence). CDR3 length: 11 amino acids. CDR3 loop: CVAGEAYEQFF. CDR3 bases: TGTGTGGCGGGAGAAGCCTATGAGCAGTTCTTC.

The chain recombines TRBV18 with TRBJ2-1; TRBD2 matches 7 bases. The CDR3 has 16 amino acids. The V gene end was trimmed by 6 bases and the J gene end by 8 bases; junction bases not matched to a gene: 16. In germline, CDR1 is KGHSH, CDR2 LQKENI. The CDR3 region has the DNA TGTGCCAGCTCGCAGTTCCCCCCGGGGAGGGCCCATGAGCAGTTCTTC. Translating it yields CASSQFPPGRAHEQFF.

CDR3: CAWSVGGGLGTDTQYF. For the CDR3, the DNA is TGTGCCTGGAGTGTGGGGGGGGGTCTAGGCACAGATACGCAGTATTTT. The V call is TRBV30, the J call TRBJ2-3; 7 bases are shared with TRBD2. The CDR3 is 16 residues long. With 0 bases clipped from V and 1 base from J, the junction kept 7 bases outside the gene matches. The germline gives CDR1 GTSNPN, CDR2 SVGIG (reference sequence).

The chain carries TRBV12-5 and TRBJ1-3; 12 bases align to TRBD1. Germline CDR1 LGHNT, CDR2 FRNRAP. V was clipped by 4 bases and J by 3 bases; unmatched bases: 13. CDR3 size: 19 residues. The CDR3 loop is CASGCPRQGQGAIGNTIYF. CDR3 nucleotides: TGTGCTAGTGGTTGCCCTCGACAGGGACAGGGGGCAATTGGAAACACCATATATTTT.

The genes are TRBV5-1 and TRBJ1-3, with a possible D match to TRBD1 (5 bases). The length of the CDR3 is 16 residues. Germline V gives CDR1 SGHRS, CDR2 YFSETQ. Trimming left V 5 bases short and J 0 bases short, with 15 bases between. In DNA, the CDR3 is TGCGCCAGCAGTGTAGGTCAGGGTGTCTCTGGAAACACCATATATTTT. Protein product: CASSVGQGVSGNTIYF.

The chain carries TRBV30 and TRBJ2-7; TRBD1 matches 10 bases. The germline V gene has CDR1 GTSNPN and CDR2 SVGIG (reference sequence). The CDR3 is 13 amino acids. J was trimmed by 7 bases and V by 8 bases; bases with no gene match: 11. In DNA, the CDR3 is TGTGCCGAAAGGGACAGGGGAAGAAGGGAGCAGTACTTC. Translation: CAERDRGRREQYF.

The chain carries TRBV6-5 and TRBJ2-1, with a tentative D call TRBD2 (5 bases). There are 15 residues in the CDR3. The germline V gene encodes CDR1 MNHEY and CDR2 SVGAGI. V lost 2 bases and J 0 bases, leaving 8 bases between the germline ends. CDR3 sequence reads: CASSYTTTSYNEQFF. The CDR3 DNA follows: TGTGCCAGCAGTTACACGACTACCTCCTACAATGAGCAGTTCTTC.

The J gene is TRBJ2-7, the V gene TRBV7-3; the match to TRBD2 covers 7 bases. Germline assignment: CDR1 SGHTA and CDR2 FQGTGA. This CDR3 comprises 14 residues. Trimming at V came to 5 bases and at J to 5 bases, leaving 9 bases not matched to a gene. The CDR3 spells CASSPGGGRNEQYF. The CDR3 DNA is TGTGCCAGCAGCCCGGGAGGAGGTCGGAACGAGCAGTACTTC.

This chain links TRBV5-1 with TRBJ2-3, with TRBD2 matching over 12 bases. V gave up 1 base and J gave up 0 bases; unmatched junction bases: 6. CDR3 length equals 18 residues. Germline V gene lookup returns CDR1 SGHRS and CDR2 YFSETQ. The CDR3 bases are TGCGCCAGCAGCTTGTTATCTAGCGGGGGGGTAAGCACAGATACGCAGTATTTT. The encoded protein is CASSLLSSGGVSTDTQYF.

This clone was recorded once. The rearrangement joins TRBV7-9 to TRBJ2-1, with D uncertain. Trimming cost V 1 base and J 6 bases, with 10 bases left between them. The CDR3 is 14 amino acids. The germline V gene has CDR1 SEHNR and CDR2 FQNEAQ (reference sequence). CDR3 region: CASSLERLVNEQFF. Here the CDR3 DNA reads TGTGCCAGCAGCTTAGAACGACTCGTCAATGAGCAGTTCTTC.

The chain uses TRBV6-6 and TRBJ2-6; D not certain. The germline V and J ends were trimmed by 4 bases and 0 bases, with 7 bases remaining between them. This CDR3 region has 15 residues. CDR1 is MNHNY and CDR2 is SVGAGI in the germline V gene (reference sequence). CDR3 protein: CASSFPGSGANVLTF. In DNA form, the CDR3 reads TGTGCCAGCAGTTTCCCCGGCTCTGGGGCCAACGTCCTGACTTTC.

The J gene is TRBJ2-4, the V gene TRBV7-9, with D uncertain. From germline, CDR1 is SEHNR and CDR2 FQNEAQ (reference sequence). There are 14 residues in the CDR3. V gave up 6 bases and J gave up 0 bases, with 9 bases separating them. CDR3: CASSQLLAKNIQYF. DNA of the CDR3: TGTGCCAGCAGTCAGTTGCTAGCCAAAAACATTCAGTACTTC.

V and J are TRBV28 and TRBJ2-1; D may be TRBD2 (5 bases). Germline CDR1 and CDR2: MDHEN and SYDVKM. This CDR3 comprises 15 residues. Trimming took off 4 bases at V and 3 bases at J, with 13 bases between the two ends. CDR3 nucleotides: TGTGCCAGCAGTTCCGGGGTCCCCTACTACAATGAGCAGTTCTTC. It is translated as CASSSGVPYYNEQFF.